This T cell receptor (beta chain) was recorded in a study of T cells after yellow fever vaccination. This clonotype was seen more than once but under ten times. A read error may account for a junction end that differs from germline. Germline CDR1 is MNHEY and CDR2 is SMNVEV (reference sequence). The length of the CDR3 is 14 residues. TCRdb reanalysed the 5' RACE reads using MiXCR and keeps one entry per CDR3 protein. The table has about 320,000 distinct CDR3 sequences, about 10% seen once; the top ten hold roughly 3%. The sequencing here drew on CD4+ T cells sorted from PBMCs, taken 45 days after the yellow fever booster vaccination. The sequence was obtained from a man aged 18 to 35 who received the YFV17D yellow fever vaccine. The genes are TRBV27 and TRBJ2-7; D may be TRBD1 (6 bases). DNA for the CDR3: TGTGCCAGCAGTGTCAACAGGGTCTCCCACGAGCAGTACTTC. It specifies CASSVNRVSHEQYF.